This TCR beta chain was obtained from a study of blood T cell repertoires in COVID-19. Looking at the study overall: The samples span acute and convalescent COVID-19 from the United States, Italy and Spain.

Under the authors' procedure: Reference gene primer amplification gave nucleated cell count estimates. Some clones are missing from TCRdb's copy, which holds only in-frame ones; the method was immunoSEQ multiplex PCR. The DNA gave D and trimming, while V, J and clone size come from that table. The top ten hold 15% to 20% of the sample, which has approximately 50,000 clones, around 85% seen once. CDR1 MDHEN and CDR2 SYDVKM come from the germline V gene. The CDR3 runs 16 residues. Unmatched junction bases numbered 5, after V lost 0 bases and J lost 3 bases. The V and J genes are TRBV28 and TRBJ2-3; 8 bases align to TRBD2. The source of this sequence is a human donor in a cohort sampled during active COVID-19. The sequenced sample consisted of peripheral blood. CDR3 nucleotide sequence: TGTGCCAGCAGTTTATGGCCAGCGGGGGAAACAGATACGCAGTATTTT. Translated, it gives CASSLWPAGETDTQYF. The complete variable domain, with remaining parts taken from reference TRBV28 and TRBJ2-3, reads DVKVTQSSRYLVKRTGEKVFLECVQDMDHENMFWYRQDPGLGLRLIYFSYDVKMKEKGDIPEGYSVSREKKERFSLILESASTNQTSMYLCASSLWPAGETDTQYFGPGTRLTVL.